The 3 T cell receptor beta chains below all came from one sample that was sequenced in a study of shared clonotypes between healthy human individuals. The data were produced by immunoSEQ multiplex PCR, yet TCRdb's version contains in-frame clones alone and is incomplete. The table includes millions of clones, around 90% detected once. Specimen: naive CD4+ T cells sorted from blood. Noted subset: CD45RA+ positively selected. These receptors came from a man between 18 and 29 years old in good health.

This clone occurred once. This chain links TRBV10-3 with TRBJ2-7, with 10 bases that match TRBD1. This CDR3 comprises 12 residues. V shed 6 bases, J shed 5 bases, and the junction held 1 base outside the gene matches. Per germline, CDR1 ENHRY and CDR2 SYGVKD. CDR3 region: CAIRGTGDEQYF. The CDR3, as DNA: TGTGCCATCAGGGGGACAGGGGACGAGCAGTACTTC.

The chain uses TRBV5-1 and TRBJ2-7; D might be TRBD1 (5 bases). Trimming cost V 1 base and J 6 bases, with 8 bases left between them. This CDR3 contains 12 residues. From germline, CDR1 is SGHRS and CDR2 YFSETQ. Written as DNA, the CDR3 is TGCGCCAGCAGCTTGCAGGGCGCCGAGCAGTACTTC. The encoded protein is CASSLQGAEQYF.

The sample holds one count of this clone. This chain connects TRBV2 to TRBJ2-7; TRBD2 aligns across 11 bases. Germline V CDR1 and CDR2: SNHLY, FYNNEI. The CDR3 sequence is 14 residues long. The V and J ends lost 2 bases and 6 bases, in that order; junction bases with no gene match: 3. CDR3 region: CASSERTSGSEQYF. The CDR3, as DNA: TGTGCCAGCAGTGAAAGGACTAGCGGGTCCGAGCAGTACTTC.